This T cell receptor (beta chain) came from a study of control samples from healthy donors and cancer patients. Germline loops: CDR1 SGHDT, CDR2 YYEEEE. Trimming took 4 bases from V and 4 from J, leaving 12 bases between them. The CDR3 runs 14 residues. TCRdb's copy holds only in-frame clones and misses some; the assay was immunoSEQ multiplex PCR. The sample includes approximately 50,000 clones, about 92% of them seen just once. The sequence came from a man aged 30 to 45 with colorectal cancer. Input material: PBMCs. The chain links TRBV5-6 to TRBJ1-3; possibly TRBD1 for D (6 bases). The CDR3: CASSPGHYGNTIYF. The CDR3 DNA sequence: TGTGCCAGCAGCCCGGGACATTACGGAAACACCATATATTTT.